Following are 8 T cell receptor beta chains from one sample sequenced in a study of CD8 T cells in Susac syndrome. With random hexamers, 0.5 to 1 ug RNA was reverse transcribed. TCRdb ran MiXCR on the immunoSEQ multiplex PCR reads and lists one entry per CDR3 protein. The table has approximately 160,000 distinct CDR3 sequences, roughly 92% seen once. Source material: CD4+ T cells from PBMCs. All receptors come from a human donor with multiple sclerosis.

This clonotype was detected only once. J is TRBJ1-5 and V is TRBV19, with D possibly being TRBD1 (5 bases). Germline V gene lookup returns CDR1 LNHDA and CDR2 SQIVND (reference sequence). V lost 5 bases and J 3 bases, leaving 11 bases between the germline ends. This CDR3 is 14 amino acids long. CDR3 region: CASSPQGFNQPQHF. CDR3 bases: TGTGCCAGTAGTCCTCAGGGTTTCAATCAGCCCCAGCATTTT.

This clonotype was observed a handful of times. The rearrangement uses TRBV5-6 and TRBJ2-7, with TRBD2 as a possible D gene (6 bases). Germline CDR1 SGHDT, CDR2 YYEEEE. Trimming took 3 bases from V and 3 from J, leaving 10 bases between them. This CDR3 region has 13 residues. CDR3 in amino acids: CASSSPGGYEQYF. The CDR3 nucleotides read TGTGCCAGCAGCTCCCCCGGGGGCTACGAGCAGTACTTC.

V and J are TRBV9 and TRBJ1-3; D ambiguous. The CDR3 contains 15 residues. Germline-derived CDR1 and CDR2 are SGDLS and YYNGEE. The germline V and J ends were trimmed by 0 bases and 0 bases, with 7 bases remaining between them. The CDR3 coding sequence is TGTGCCAGCAGCGTAGATGGGAGCTCTGGAAACACCATATATTTT. Amino acids: CASSVDGSSGNTIYF.

The chain joins TRBV7-2 to TRBJ1-2, with a weak D call TRBD1 (5 bases). This CDR3 spans 13 amino acids. The germline V gene has CDR1 SGHTA and CDR2 FQGNSA. Trimming shortened V by 5 bases and J by 4 bases, and 11 bases separated the two germline ends. The CDR3 loop reads CASSAGTRYGYTF. CDR3 DNA sequence: TGTGCCAGCAGCGCCGGGACTCGCTATGGCTACACCTTC.

The chain has TRBV20-1 and TRBJ2-7; possible D gene TRBD1, 5 bases. The CDR3 covers 14 residues. V lost 0 bases and J lost 2, with 11 bases in between. The V gene's germline CDR1 is DFQATT and CDR2 SNEGSKA (reference sequence). CDR3 DNA: TGCAGTGCTAGAGATTCAGGGATCGCCTACGAGCAGTACTTC. Protein: CSARDSGIAYEQYF.

The rearrangement links TRBV2 to TRBJ2-5; possibly TRBD1 or TRBD2 for D (5 bases each). Germline CDR1 SNHLY, CDR2 FYNNEI. CDR3 length: 13 residues. V lost 6 bases and J 1 base, leaving 9 bases between the germline ends. In nucleotides, the CDR3 is TGTGCCAGCAGAGAGGGACCCCAAGAGACCCAGTACTTC. Protein sequence: CASREGPQETQYF.

The chain is built from TRBV23-1 and TRBJ2-7; D is ambiguous. TRBV23-1 is assigned to the ORF class and has an uncertain function. Between the trimmed V and J ends, which lost 2 bases and 1 base, there was a span of 6 bases. The CDR3 has 13 amino acids. The CDR3 protein is CASSQPYSYEQYF. CDR3 sequence (DNA): TGCGCCAGCAGTCAACCTTATTCCTACGAGCAGTACTTC.

The chain links TRBV30 to TRBJ1-2; perhaps TRBD1 as D (5 bases). Per germline, CDR1 GTSNPN and CDR2 SVGIG (reference sequence). Trimming took 3 bases from V and 6 from J, leaving 14 bases between them. The CDR3 covers 13 residues. CDR3 amino acids: CAWRLQVLHGYTF. The CDR3 nucleotides are TGTGCCTGGAGGCTACAGGTTTTGCATGGCTACACCTTC.